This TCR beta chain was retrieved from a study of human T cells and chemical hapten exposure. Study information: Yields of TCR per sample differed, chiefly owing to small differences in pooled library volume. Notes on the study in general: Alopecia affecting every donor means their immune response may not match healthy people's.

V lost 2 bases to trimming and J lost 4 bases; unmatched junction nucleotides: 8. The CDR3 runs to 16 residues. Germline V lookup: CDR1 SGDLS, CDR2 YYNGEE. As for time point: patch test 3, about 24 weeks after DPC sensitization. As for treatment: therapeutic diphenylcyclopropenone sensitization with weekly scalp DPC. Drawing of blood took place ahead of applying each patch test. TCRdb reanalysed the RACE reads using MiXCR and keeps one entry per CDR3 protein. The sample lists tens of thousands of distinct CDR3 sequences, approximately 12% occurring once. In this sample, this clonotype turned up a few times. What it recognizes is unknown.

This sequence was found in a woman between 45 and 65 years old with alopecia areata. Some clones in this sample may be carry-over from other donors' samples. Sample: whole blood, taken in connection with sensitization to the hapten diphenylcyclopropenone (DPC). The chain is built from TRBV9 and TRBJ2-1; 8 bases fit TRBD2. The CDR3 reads CASSVGTSNLYNEQFF. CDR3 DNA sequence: TGTGCCAGCAGCGTTGGGACTAGTAACCTTTACAATGAGCAGTTCTTC.